The 22 T cell receptor beta chains below were found in one sample sequenced in a study of T cells in Graves' hyperthyroidism and ophthalmopathy. It was RNA transcripts that yielded the amplified TCR beta CDR3 regions. First-round RT-PCR with HTBI primers amplified the TCR CDR3 region. Using its own MiXCR run on the multiplex PCR reads, TCRdb lists one record per CDR3 protein. This sample yields approximately 360,000 distinct CDR3 sequences, of which roughly 25% are seen a single time; less than 85% belongs to the top ten. Sequencing was done on a sample of blood. The receptors here all came from a man in his fifties or sixties with Graves' hyperthyroidism.

The sample holds many counts of this clonotype. The rearrangement uses TRBV7-2 and TRBJ1-2; 8 bases fit TRBD1. Germline loops: CDR1 SGHTA, CDR2 FQGNSA. V lost 5 bases to trimming and J lost 4 bases; unmatched junction nucleotides: 12. CDR3 length equals 16 residues. Here the CDR3 DNA reads TGTGCCAGCAGCCCAAGTCAAACACAGGGGGTCTATGGCTACACCTTC. Its translation: CASSPSQTQGVYGYTF.

The V gene is TRBV20-1, the J gene TRBJ2-7, with D uncertain. The ends were cut back, 2 bases at V and 5 bases at J, with 7 bases in the middle. The CDR3 loop spans 11 amino acids. Looked up from germline, CDR1 is DFQATT and CDR2 is SNEGSKA (reference sequence). The chain's CDR3 is CSARLIDEQYF. DNA of the CDR3: TGCAGTGCTAGACTAATCGACGAGCAGTACTTC.

The sample holds a few counts of this clonotype. The J gene is TRBJ2-7, the V gene TRBV7-8; 7 positions agree with TRBD2. V lost 4 bases to trimming and J lost 3 bases; unmatched junction nucleotides: 9. Germline assignment: CDR1 SGHVS and CDR2 FQNEAQ. The CDR3 has 15 amino acids. In DNA, the CDR3 is TGTGCCAGCAGCTCGGCACTAGCGTGGTACTACGAGCAGTACTTC. Amino acids: CASSSALAWYYEQYF. Full variable domain (missing parts from reference TRBV7-8 and TRBJ2-7): GAGVSQSPRYKVAKRGQDVALRCDPISGHVSLFWYQQALGQGPEFLTYFQNEAQLDKSGLPSDRFFAERPEGSVSTLKIQRTQQEDSAVYLCASSSALAWYYEQYFGPGTRLTVT.

This chain links TRBV3-1 with TRBJ1-2; possible D gene TRBD1, 6 bases. V was shortened by 5 bases and J by 3 bases, with 13 bases between the two germline ends. Germline V gene data show CDR1 as LGHDT and CDR2 as YNNKEL (reference sequence). The CDR3 loop spans 14 amino acids. The CDR3, as DNA: TGTGCCAGCAGCGAAGGGGGGAGCCACTATGGCTACACCTTC. Translation gives CASSEGGSHYGYTF.

The chain joins TRBV2 to TRBJ2-1, with D perhaps matching TRBD2 (5 bases). Germline-derived CDR1 and CDR2 are SNHLY and FYNNEI. V lost 4 bases, J lost 8 bases, and 9 bases lay in between. The CDR3 totals 12 residues. CDR3 loop: CASSASSYEQFF. The CDR3 DNA reads as TGTGCCAGCAGTGCATCTAGCTATGAGCAGTTCTTC.

This clonotype showed up many times. The J gene is TRBJ2-1, the V gene TRBV28; D call uncertain. The germline V and J ends were trimmed by 7 bases and 2 bases, with 6 bases remaining between them. Germline assignment: CDR1 MDHEN and CDR2 SYDVKM. The CDR3 spans 12 residues. CDR3 protein: CASNTAYNEQFF. As DNA, the CDR3 is TGTGCCAGCAACACTGCCTACAATGAGCAGTTCTTC.

This clonotype has a count of ten or more. This sequence joins TRBV29-1 and TRBJ2-1; 7 nucleotides align to TRBD1. Germline V gives CDR1 SQVTM, CDR2 ANQGSEA. The CDR3 runs to 11 residues. The V and J ends lost 6 bases and 8 bases, in that order; junction bases with no gene match: 4. CDR3 nucleotides: TGCAGCGTGAACAGGGGAGATGAGCAGTTCTTC. Amino acid sequence: CSVNRGDEQFF.

There are a few counts of this clonotype. The CDR3 protein is CASRRASGGGETQYF. The CDR3 nucleotides read TGTGCCAGCAGGAGGGCTAGCGGAGGCGGGGAGACCCAGTACTTC. The chain uses TRBV12-3 or TRBV12-4 and TRBJ2-5; 7 nucleotides line up with TRBD2. The CDR3 contains 15 residues. The V gene end was trimmed by 6 bases and the J gene end by 5 bases; junction bases not matched to a gene: 12.

Ten or more counts support this clonotype. The V and J genes are TRBV11-2 and TRBJ1-1; no clear D gene. CDR1 SGHAT and CDR2 FQNNGV come from the germline V gene. Trimming pared 1 base from V and 1 base from J, leaving 10 bases between. The CDR3 has 15 residues. The CDR3 DNA sequence: TGTGCCAGCAGCTTAGGAACCCCCCCGAACACTGAAGCTTTCTTT. Residues: CASSLGTPPNTEAFF.

DNA of the CDR3: TGTGCCAGCTCGAGTCTGTGGGGCAATGAGCAGTTCTTC. Protein product: CASSSLWGNEQFF. This sequence joins TRBV12-3 or TRBV12-4 and TRBJ2-1; D gene unclear. V lost 8 bases and J lost 6, with 14 bases in between. The CDR3 has 13 amino acids.

The table lists this clonotype with many counts. This chain connects TRBV12-3 or TRBV12-4 to TRBJ2-7; no firm D call. This CDR3 is 12 amino acids long. The V and J ends lost 6 bases and 3 bases respectively, with 9 bases between them. The CDR3 coding sequence is TGTGCCAGCAGCCGAGGAAGCTACGAGCAGTACTTC. Translating gives CASSRGSYEQYF.

This clonotype came up a few times. The chain couples TRBV4-1 to TRBJ2-5, with D tentatively TRBD2 (6 bases). This CDR3 is built from 14 residues. Looked up from germline, CDR1 is MGHRA and CDR2 is YSYEKL. With 3 bases removed from V and 5 bases from J, the gap between germline ends came to 13 bases. The CDR3 loop is CASSQEGREETQYF. CDR3 bases: TGCGCCAGCAGCCAGGAGGGGAGAGAGGAGACCCAGTACTTC.

This clonotype was counted at least ten times. The rearrangement links TRBV20-1 to TRBJ2-5, with 8 nucleotides matching TRBD2. Trimming removed 0 bases from V and 4 bases from J; junction bases left unmatched: 7. This CDR3 is 15 amino acids long. Germline loops: CDR1 DFQATT, CDR2 SNEGSKA (reference sequence). CDR3 nucleotide sequence: TGCAGTGCTAGAGATCTGCGGGCGGGAGGAGAGACCCAGTACTTC. This encodes CSARDLRAGGETQYF.

This clonotype was detected a few times. In nucleotides, the CDR3 is TGTGCCAGCAGCCCTCCGTGGGGGGGGGGATACAATGAGCAGTTCTTC. It is translated as CASSPPWGGGYNEQFF. This sequence joins TRBV28 and TRBJ2-1; 7 nucleotides agree with TRBD2. CDR1 is MDHEN, CDR2 SYDVKM, per germline. Trimming at V came to 6 bases and at J to 4 bases, leaving 12 bases not matched to a gene. The CDR3 sequence is 16 residues long.

Comment on this clonotype: The junction and the germline gene differ at one end; a read error may be behind it. This chain links TRBV2 with TRBJ2-5; D is possibly TRBD1 (5 bases). The CDR3 sequence is 14 residues long. Germline V gives CDR1 SNHLY, CDR2 FYNNEI. The CDR3 region is CASSADIIQEAQYF. DNA of the CDR3: TGTGCCAGCAGTGCGGACATTATCCAAGAGGCCCAGTACTTC.

Turning to this clonotype: A much bigger clone sits one base away, suggesting this may be a read error. The chain employs TRBV5-5 and TRBJ2-1, with D unclear. The germline gives CDR1 SGHKS, CDR2 YYEKEE (reference sequence). The V gene lost 4 bases and the J gene lost 4 bases, with 15 bases spanning the gap. The CDR3 has 15 amino acids. The CDR3 nucleotides are TGTGCCAGCAGCCCGGATGTCACAATTTACAATGAGCAGTTCTTC. It specifies CASSPDVTIYNEQFF.

This clonotype came up many times. The chain employs TRBV12-3 or TRBV12-4 and TRBJ2-1; 8 nucleotides align to TRBD1. The V gene end was trimmed by 1 base and the J gene end by 8 bases; junction bases not matched to a gene: 10. CDR3 length: 16 amino acids. The CDR3 region has the DNA TGTGCCAGCAGTTTAGGTGGTGGACAGGGACGCCATGAGCAGTTCTTC. Translating it yields CASSLGGGQGRHEQFF.

This clonotype was counted ten times or more. V usage is TRBV27 and J usage is TRBJ2-3, with a possible D match to TRBD1 (6 bases). The germline V and J ends were trimmed by 9 bases and 1 base, with 17 bases remaining between them. In germline, CDR1 is MNHEY, CDR2 SMNVEV (reference sequence). The CDR3 runs 15 residues. The CDR3 sequence: CASRGFPPRTDTQYF. CDR3 bases: TGTGCCAGTAGGGGGTTCCCACCCCGCACAGATACGCAGTATTTT.

Only a few counts were recorded for this clonotype. The chain recombines TRBV30 with TRBJ2-1; D unclear. The CDR3 totals 14 residues. The ends were cut back, 1 base at V and 5 bases at J, with 12 bases in the middle. Per the germline V gene, CDR1 is GTSNPN and CDR2 is SVGIG (reference sequence). CDR3 DNA: TGTGCCTGGAGTGGCAGACTTCTCAACAATGAGCAGTTCTTC. It specifies CAWSGRLLNNEQFF.

This clonotype was picked up a small number of times. The chain couples TRBV29-1 to TRBJ2-5; maybe TRBD2 (6 bases). Germline loops: CDR1 SQVTM, CDR2 ANQGSEA. This CDR3 contains 13 residues. V dropped 5 bases and J dropped 5 bases, with 15 bases sitting between them. The CDR3 nucleotides read TGCAGCGTTAGGCTAGCCGCGGGGGAGACCCAGTACTTC. It specifies CSVRLAAGETQYF.

V usage is TRBV6-5 and J usage is TRBJ2-5, with D possibly TRBD1 on 6 matching bases. The germline CDR1 and CDR2 sequences are MNHEY and SVGAGI. This CDR3 has 15 residues. The germline V and J ends were trimmed by 1 base and 1 base, with 10 bases remaining between them. As DNA, the CDR3 is TGTGCCAGCAGTTACTACCGAGGGGGCCAAGAGACCCAGTACTTC. It encodes CASSYYRGGQETQYF.

The chain couples TRBV7-3 to TRBJ2-2; the match to TRBD2 covers 8 bases. The V gene end was trimmed by 2 bases and the J gene end by 3 bases; junction bases not matched to a gene: 5. The CDR3 contains 16 residues. Germline V gene data show CDR1 as SGHTA and CDR2 as FQGTGA. CDR3 nucleotides: TGTGCCAGCAGCTTACGACTAGCGTTATACACCGGGGAGCTGTTTTTT. It is translated as CASSLRLALYTGELFF.